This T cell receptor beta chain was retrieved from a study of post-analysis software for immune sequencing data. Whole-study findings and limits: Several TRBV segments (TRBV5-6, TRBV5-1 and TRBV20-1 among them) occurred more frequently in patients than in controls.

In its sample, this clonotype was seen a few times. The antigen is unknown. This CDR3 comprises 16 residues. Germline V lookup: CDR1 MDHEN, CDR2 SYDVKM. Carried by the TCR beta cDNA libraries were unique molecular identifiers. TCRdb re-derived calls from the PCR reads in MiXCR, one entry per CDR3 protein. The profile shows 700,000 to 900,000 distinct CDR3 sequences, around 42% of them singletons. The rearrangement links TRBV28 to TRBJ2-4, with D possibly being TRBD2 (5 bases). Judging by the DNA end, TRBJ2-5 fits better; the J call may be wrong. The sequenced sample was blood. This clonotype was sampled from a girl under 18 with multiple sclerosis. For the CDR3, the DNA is TGTGCCAGCAGTCGCCCCCTACTAGAGTTGGCGGAGACCCAGTACTTC. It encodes CASSRPLLELAETQYF.